This TCR beta chain derives from a study of T cells in Graves' hyperthyroidism and ophthalmopathy. Orbital computed tomography and thyroid ultrasound, together with serum TRAb and thyroxine and clinical symptoms, were used for diagnoses. Whole-study findings and limits: Prediction of ophthalmopathy progression came a median around 6.5 months pre-onset.

This clonotype was seen at least ten times. Antigen: not known. The germline V gene has CDR1 SEHNR and CDR2 FQNEAQ (reference sequence). This CDR3 is built from 12 residues. Trimming stripped 3 bases from V and 3 bases from J, with 4 bases between. Researchers took RNA transcripts and amplified the TCR beta CDR3 regions from them. HTBI primers drove first-round RT-PCR of the TCR CDR3. Each CDR3 protein gets one entry after TCRdb re-called the multiplex PCR reads with MiXCR. The sample shows fewer than 750,000 distinct CDR3 sequences, about 14% of them seen only once. This clonotype was sampled from a woman aged 45-59 years with Graves' ophthalmopathy. Input material: blood. The V and J genes are TRBV7-9 and TRBJ2-3; D is ambiguous. In DNA form, the CDR3 reads TGTGCCAGCAGCTTCGAGACAGATACGCAGTATTTT. Its protein product is CASSFETDTQYF.